This T cell receptor (beta chain) derives from a study of cytomegalovirus exposure and HLA in healthy donors. About the research overall: Previous work identified 95 million to 120 million unique TCR beta sequences from around 200 million T cells. Points from the study as a whole: What a later analysis showed was that several of the most significant clusters appeared linked to common viral pathogens. Most likely, a cluster of highly shared sequence variants arose as a sequencing artifact.

The CDR3 loop spans 15 amino acids. With 2 bases removed from V and 4 bases from J, the gap between germline ends came to 15 bases. Germline values: CDR1 SGHDT, CDR2 YYEEEE. As regards this clone: Its antigen is not identified.

The PCR employed 60 Vbeta primers together with 13 Jbeta primers. As processed by the authors: The count from a later analysis was some 80 million unique TCR beta chains, 9 million to 12 million of them shared. Assay used: immunoSEQ multiplex PCR; TCRdb lists only in-frame clones, some missing. V, J and clone size are taken as reported in that table, and D and trimming were inferred from the DNA itself. The sample data list roughly 190,000 clones. The source is a woman under 30 in good health and CMV-seropositive. The rearrangement uses TRBV5-6 and TRBJ1-2; D perhaps matches TRBD1 (5 bases). The sequencing input was PBMCs. This CDR3 is CASSFLVGVSYGYTF. In DNA form, the CDR3 reads TGTGCCAGCAGCTTTTTGGTAGGGGTTAGCTATGGCTACACCTTC.